The 30 T cell receptor beta chains below come from one sample, sequenced in a study of CD8+ T cells in alopecia areata. Treatment indicated: oral pan-JAK inhibitor, 5-10 mg twice daily. Sequencing templates came from extracted RNA that was reverse transcribed into cDNA. Sequenced by immunoSEQ multiplex PCR; TCRdb stores in-frame clones only, minus some. The sample has around 97,000 clones, 85% to 90% seen once. The input for sequencing was CD8+ T cells sorted from blood, taken at roughly week 30, from a patient treated with tofacitinib. These receptors were taken from a human donor with alopecia areata.

This clone was detected only once. The chain employs TRBV7-8 and TRBJ2-7; weak D call: TRBD2 (6 bases). The CDR3 is 14 amino acids. Trimming shortened V by 0 bases and J by 3 bases, and 9 bases separated the two germline ends. CDR1 and CDR2 (germline): SGHVS, FQNEAQ. CDR3 loop: CASSLAAGIYEQYF. The DNA for the CDR3 is TGTGCCAGCAGCTTAGCCGCGGGGATCTACGAGCAGTACTTC.

The count of this clone is one. V gene TRBV4-1 combines with J gene TRBJ2-2; unclear D gene. V was clipped by 1 base and J by 9 bases, with 9 bases between them. Germline CDR1 and CDR2: MGHRA and YSYEKL. There are 13 residues in the CDR3. The CDR3 region is CASSQAPPWELFF. CDR3 DNA sequence: TGCGCCAGCAGCCAAGCACCCCCGTGGGAGCTGTTTTTT.

The V and J genes are TRBV27 and TRBJ1-1; the match to TRBD1 covers 12 bases. The CDR3 has 17 residues. With 5 bases clipped from V and 3 bases from J, the junction kept 10 bases outside the gene matches. In germline, CDR1 is MNHEY, CDR2 SMNVEV (reference sequence). The CDR3 spells CASSAPGQGAEDTEAFF. In DNA form, the CDR3 reads TGTGCCAGCAGTGCCCCGGGACAGGGGGCCGAGGACACTGAAGCTTTCTTT.

V is TRBV5-1 and J is TRBJ2-2; possibly TRBD1 for D (6 bases). Per the germline V gene, CDR1 is SGHRS and CDR2 is YFSETQ. The CDR3 has 14 residues. Trimming cost V 7 bases and J 6 bases, with 16 bases left between them. CDR3 amino acids: CASPDSLASGELFF. The CDR3, as DNA: TGCGCCAGCCCGGACAGCCTGGCGTCCGGGGAGCTGTTTTTT. Variable domain in full (rest from reference TRBV5-1 and TRBJ2-2): KAGVTQTPRYLIKTRGQQVTLSCSPISGHRSVSWYQQTPGQGLQFLFEYFSETQRNKGNFPGRFSGRQFSNSRSEMNVSTLELGDSALYLCASPDSLASGELFFGEGSRLTVL.

V usage is TRBV4-1 and J usage is TRBJ1-1; D is perhaps TRBD1 (5 bases). The CDR3 contains 15 residues. V shed 3 bases and J shed 1 base, with 12 bases lying between them. Germline V lookup: CDR1 MGHRA, CDR2 YSYEKL. The CDR3 is CASSHSGTGNTEAFF. CDR3 nucleotide sequence: TGCGCCAGCAGCCATTCCGGGACGGGGAACACTGAAGCTTTCTTT.

J is TRBJ2-3 and V is TRBV11-1; 9 bases align to TRBD1. The V segment lost 1 base and the J segment 1 base; nucleotides outside the gene matches: 3. The CDR3 sequence is 16 residues long. CDR1 is SGHAT and CDR2 is FQDESV in the germline V gene (reference sequence). The CDR3 sequence is CASSLEQGAGTDTQYF. The CDR3, as DNA: TGTGCCAGCAGCTTAGAACAGGGGGCTGGCACAGATACGCAGTATTTT.

The chain recombines TRBV6-5 with TRBJ2-7, with 8 positions matching TRBD2. Germline CDR1 reads MNHEY; CDR2 reads SVGAGI. The J segment lost 6 bases and the V segment lost 5 bases, leaving 6 bases of the junction unmatched. CDR3 length equals 13 residues. The CDR3 region is CASSRAGVGEQYF. Written as DNA, the CDR3 is TGTGCCAGCAGTCGAGCGGGAGTGGGCGAGCAGTACTTC.

The DNA of the CDR3 is TGTGCCAGCAATCCCGGGACAGGGGGCAATCAGCCCCAGCATTTT. Protein sequence: CASNPGTGGNQPQHF. The chain is built from TRBV27 and TRBJ1-5; 10 bases align to TRBD1. V shed 7 bases and J 2 bases; nucleotides not matched to a gene: 5. The CDR3 runs 15 residues. Per germline, CDR1 MNHEY and CDR2 SMNVEV (reference sequence).

The V gene is TRBV27, the J gene TRBJ2-2; 7 nucleotides match TRBD1. The J segment lost 7 bases and the V segment lost 4 bases, leaving 9 bases of the junction unmatched. Germline V CDR1 and CDR2: MNHEY, SMNVEV (reference sequence). The CDR3 has 15 amino acids. The CDR3 DNA follows: TGTGCCAGCAGTTCCGGGACAGAATTTTACGGGGAGCTGTTTTTT. It codes for CASSSGTEFYGELFF.

This chain joins TRBV23-1 and TRBJ2-7; D might be TRBD1 (6 bases). TRBV23-1 is labeled an ORF, and its function is uncertain. Trimming stripped 6 bases from V and 0 bases from J, with 12 bases between. The CDR3 sequence is 14 residues long. The CDR3 nucleotides read TGCGCCAGCAGCCAAGGGGACACCTCCTACGAGCAGTACTTC. Translated: CASSQGDTSYEQYF.

The CDR3 here is CASSQGRGSSYNEQFF. CDR3 sequence (DNA): TGTGCCAGCAGCCAAGGGCGCGGATCCTCCTACAATGAGCAGTTCTTC. The rearrangement links TRBV14 to TRBJ2-1; D unresolved. V was shortened by 1 base and J by 0 bases, with 10 bases between the two germline ends. The CDR3 runs to 16 residues. Germline assignment: CDR1 SGHDN and CDR2 FVKESK.

This clone appeared a few times. This rearrangement joins TRBV27 to TRBJ2-2; tentative D call: TRBD2 (6 bases). The CDR3 totals 15 residues. Germline-derived CDR1 and CDR2 are MNHEY and SMNVEV (reference sequence). Trimming shortened V by 6 bases and J by 1 base, and 12 bases separated the two germline ends. CDR3 sequence (DNA): TGTGCCAGCAGGCCAGCGGGCGGGAACACCGGGGAGCTGTTTTTT. This sequence encodes CASRPAGGNTGELFF.

Notes on this clone: Distinct nucleotide sequences in the sample also encode this CDR3. V usage is TRBV7-9 and J usage is TRBJ2-7; no clear D. The germline V gene encodes CDR1 SEHNR and CDR2 FQNEAQ (reference sequence). V lost 5 bases to trimming and J lost 3 bases, with 8 bases between them. CDR3 size: 12 residues. CDR3 DNA sequence: TGTGCCAGCAGCCGCGGCGACTACGAGCAGTACTTC. The encoded protein is CASSRGDYEQYF.

The chain combines TRBV7-9 with TRBJ2-3, with 10 bases that match TRBD1. V lost 2 bases to trimming and J lost 1 base; unmatched junction nucleotides: 9. Germline-derived CDR1 and CDR2 are SEHNR and FQNEAQ (reference sequence). The CDR3 consists of 18 residues. This CDR3 reads CASSLPRDRGLGTDTQYF. The DNA for the CDR3 is TGTGCCAGCAGCTTACCCCGGGACAGGGGTTTGGGCACAGATACGCAGTATTTT.

V gene TRBV29-1 combines with J gene TRBJ2-3; no clear D gene. This CDR3 contains 17 residues. Trimming pared 4 bases from V and 4 bases from J, leaving 24 bases between. The V gene's germline CDR1 is SQVTM and CDR2 ANQGSEA. The CDR3 reads CSVASLEGSVGSDTQYF. The CDR3 DNA reads TGCAGCGTTGCTTCGCTGGAAGGTTCAGTGGGTTCAGATACGCAGTATTTT.

This clone was counted a single time. The sample holds other DNA sequences that translate to the same CDR3. The gene calls are TRBV4-1 and TRBJ2-1, with unresolved D. CDR1 and CDR2 (germline): MGHRA, YSYEKL. Between the trimmed V and J ends, which lost 0 bases and 3 bases, there was a span of 9 bases. This CDR3 comprises 15 residues. The CDR3 spells CASSQEGSDYNEQFF. The CDR3 DNA reads TGCGCCAGCAGCCAAGAGGGGTCAGACTACAATGAGCAGTTCTTC.

On this clone: An end of the junction does not agree with germline; a read error may underlie this. The V gene is TRBV9, the J gene TRBJ2-3; 7 nucleotides agree with TRBD2. The CDR3 spans 16 residues. Germline V gives CDR1 SGDLS, CDR2 YYNGEE. The CDR3 reads CANSARGGVPTDTQYF. CDR3 nucleotides: TGTGCCAACAGCGCTCGTGGGGGGGTCCCCACAGATACGCAGTATTTT.

This clone was seen a few times. This chain links TRBV11-2 with TRBJ2-3, with 8 bases that match TRBD2. V lost 5 bases to trimming and J lost 5 bases; unmatched junction nucleotides: 6. The CDR3 spans 14 residues. Germline CDR1 reads SGHAT; CDR2 reads FQNNGV. The CDR3 sequence: CASSQAGEVDTQYF. The CDR3 coding sequence is TGTGCCAGCAGCCAAGCGGGAGAGGTAGATACGCAGTATTTT.

This sequence joins TRBV27 and TRBJ2-2; D perhaps matches TRBD2 (6 bases). The CDR3 is 14 amino acids. The V gene's germline CDR1 is MNHEY and CDR2 SMNVEV (reference sequence). With 3 bases removed from V and 4 bases from J, the gap between germline ends came to 9 bases. The CDR3: CASSFLGGTGELFF. CDR3 nucleotide sequence: TGTGCCAGCAGTTTCCTGGGGGGCACCGGGGAGCTGTTTTTT.

This sequence joins TRBV9 and TRBJ2-5; 7 bases map to TRBD1. The end of the DNA is better explained by TRBJ2-7, so the J call may be wrong. CDR1 and CDR2 (germline): SGDLS, YYNGEE. This CDR3 has 14 residues. This CDR3 is CASSLGQQNYEQYF. CDR3 nucleotide sequence: TGTGCCAGCAGCTTGGGACAGCAAAACTACGAGCAGTACTTC.

CDR3 amino acids: CSVDLRTAPGANVLTF. DNA of the CDR3: TGCAGCGTGGACCTACGGACCGCTCCTGGGGCCAACGTCCTGACTTTC. The rearrangement uses TRBV29-1 and TRBJ2-6; D not certain. The length of the CDR3 is 16 residues. The V end was cut by 6 bases, the J end by 2 bases, with 17 bases between. Germline V gene lookup returns CDR1 SQVTM and CDR2 ANQGSEA.

The chain carries TRBV4-1 and TRBJ2-5; TRBD2 matches at 10 bases. This CDR3 comprises 17 residues. CDR1 is MGHRA, CDR2 YSYEKL, per germline. With 3 bases clipped from V and 4 bases from J, the junction kept 11 bases outside the gene matches. DNA for the CDR3: TGCGCCAGCAGCCAGGAGAGGAGCGGGAGGGCCTCAGAGACCCAGTACTTC. Its protein is CASSQERSGRASETQYF.

The chain has TRBV29-1 and TRBJ2-6; 8 bases are shared with TRBD1. J gave up 4 bases and V 0 bases, and 8 bases lay outside the gene matches. This CDR3 has 17 residues. Germline CDR1 reads SQVTM; CDR2 reads ANQGSEA. The CDR3 loop reads CSVEDRGQGTGANVLTF. Here the CDR3 DNA reads TGCAGCGTTGAAGACAGGGGGCAGGGGACCGGGGCCAACGTCCTGACTTTC.

The chain employs TRBV30 and TRBJ2-1; TRBD2 is a possible D gene (6 bases). The CDR3 has 14 amino acids. Germline V gives CDR1 GTSNPN, CDR2 SVGIG (reference sequence). Trimming stripped 1 base from V and 2 bases from J, with 9 bases between. CDR3 sequence reads: CAWSGLEAYNEQFF. The CDR3 bases are TGTGCCTGGAGTGGACTAGAAGCCTACAATGAGCAGTTCTTC.

This clone appeared a single time. The rearrangement uses TRBV11-2 and TRBJ2-1; D unclear. V lost 5 bases and J lost 6, with 14 bases in between. Germline V gives CDR1 SGHAT, CDR2 FQNNGV. This CDR3 has 14 residues. CDR3 in DNA: TGTGCCAGCAGCCACGGTCCAGCAATCAATGAGCAGTTCTTC. This codes for CASSHGPAINEQFF.

This chain connects TRBV15 to TRBJ2-1; D is unresolved. CDR1 is LNHNV, CDR2 YYDKDF, per germline (reference sequence). This CDR3 has 11 amino acids. Trimming left V 4 bases short and J 9 bases short, with 7 bases between. The CDR3 DNA reads as TGTGCCACCAGCAAGTTGGGTGAGCAGTTCTTC. Residues: CATSKLGEQFF.

The chain employs TRBV13 and TRBJ2-7; the match to TRBD2 covers 13 bases. The CDR3 extends over 16 amino acids. CDR1 PRHDT and CDR2 FYEKMQ come from the germline V gene (reference sequence). With V trimmed by 4 bases and J by 2 bases, 5 bases remained unmatched. In DNA, the CDR3 is TGTGCCAGCAGCTCACCACTAGCGGGGGGGCCCTACGAGCAGTACTTC. It yields the protein CASSSPLAGGPYEQYF.

The V and J genes are TRBV10-2 and TRBJ1-2; TRBD1 might be the D (5 bases). V was pared by 4 bases and J by 3 bases, with 12 bases between. This CDR3 contains 14 residues. Germline lookup yields CDR1 WSHSY and CDR2 SAAADI. The CDR3 protein is CASSGAGSDYGYTF. DNA for the CDR3: TGCGCCAGCAGTGGGGCAGGGTCCGACTATGGCTACACCTTC.

The chain is built from TRBV11-1 and TRBJ1-1; tentative D call: TRBD1 (6 bases). The germline V and J ends were trimmed by 6 bases and 12 bases, with 26 bases remaining between them. CDR1 is SGHAT and CDR2 is FQDESV in the germline V gene (reference sequence). The CDR3 loop spans 15 amino acids. CDR3 nucleotides: TGTGCCAGCAGTGATAACGCGGGACACGCGATTGGTACTTTCTTT. Translating it yields CASSDNAGHAIGTFF.

This rearrangement joins TRBV7-8 to TRBJ2-7; the match to TRBD2 covers 7 bases. From germline, CDR1 is SGHVS and CDR2 FQNEAQ. J gave up 0 bases and V 5 bases, and 13 bases lay outside the gene matches. The CDR3 spans 17 residues. This CDR3 is CASSPLGERGGSYEQYF. DNA for the CDR3: TGTGCCAGCAGCCCCCTTGGCGAGCGGGGCGGCTCCTACGAGCAGTACTTC.